The clone carrying this TCR beta chain was observed a handful of times. This entry is derived from a study of blood T cell repertoires in COVID-19. Study context: PBMCs, B-cell-depleted T cells, or T cells were the source of the cDNA or gDNA that made up the material.

Authors' processing steps: Using reference gene primer amplification, nucleated cell counts were estimated. Only in-frame clones appear in the TCRdb table, and some are missing; sequencing was by immunoSEQ multiplex PCR. V, J and clone size derive from that table, while D and trimming were established from the DNA sequence. The sample yields 90,000 or so clones, over 70% seen once. Trimming took 4 bases from V and 0 from J, leaving 3 bases between them. From germline, CDR1 is SGHDT and CDR2 YYEEEE. The CDR3 spans 12 residues. The material sequenced was peripheral blood. The chain joins TRBV5-6 to TRBJ2-3; D remains ambiguous. This TCR derives from a man aged 80 or over with active or convalescent COVID-19. CDR3 loop: CASSPSTDTQYF. The CDR3 region has the DNA TGTGCCAGCAGCCCTAGCACAGATACGCAGTATTTT.